This T cell receptor beta chain originates from a study of blood T cell repertoires in COVID-19. With V trimmed by 1 base and J by 4 bases, 4 bases remained unmatched. The CDR3 is made up of 15 amino acids. The germline V gene has CDR1 SEHNR and CDR2 FQNEAQ (reference sequence). This clone showed up just a few times. Produced via immunoSEQ multiplex PCR; TCRdb's table is partial and in-frame only. The table records approximately 20,000 clones, approximately 91% of them present only once. The chain combines TRBV7-9 with TRBJ2-1, with 7 bases identical to TRBD1. Sequenced input: peripheral blood. The clonotype originates from a human donor in a cohort sampled during active COVID-19. The CDR3 loop is CASSLEGGAYNEQFF. The CDR3 DNA reads TGTGCCAGCAGCTTAGAAGGGGGCGCATACAATGAGCAGTTCTTC.